The T cell receptor (beta chain) described here comes from a study of blood T cells in healthy people across ages. With 4 bases removed from V and 4 bases from J, the gap between germline ends came to 23 bases. The CDR3 spans 17 residues. Germline lookup yields CDR1 SGHDT and CDR2 YYEEEE. A second PCR of about 6 to 12 cycles used a sample-barcoded 5' primer and a J-beta primer mix. TCRdb analysed the 5' RACE reads with MiXCR anew, one entry per CDR3 protein. The sample has fewer than 600,000 distinct CDR3 sequences, about a quarter seen once. Study results and caveats: Naive and antigen-experienced cells could not be conclusively compared, given unsorted PBMCs.

A word on this clonotype: Antigen: not known.

The sample was also linked to a second study, of T cells of mothers and their children. That paper states: Donation came from three healthy Caucasian mothers together with their six children. Each child contributed approximately 3.3 million TCR beta CDR3 reads, while each mother contributed over 8 million.

V is TRBV5-6 and J is TRBJ2-5, with a tentative D call TRBD2 (5 bases). The sequenced material came from blood. The receptor was isolated from a boy under 10 years old in good health. The CDR3, as DNA: TGTGCCAGCAGCGTAGGACTCCGAACCGAGGTAGGAGAGACCCAGTACTTC. This gives the protein CASSVGLRTEVGETQYF.